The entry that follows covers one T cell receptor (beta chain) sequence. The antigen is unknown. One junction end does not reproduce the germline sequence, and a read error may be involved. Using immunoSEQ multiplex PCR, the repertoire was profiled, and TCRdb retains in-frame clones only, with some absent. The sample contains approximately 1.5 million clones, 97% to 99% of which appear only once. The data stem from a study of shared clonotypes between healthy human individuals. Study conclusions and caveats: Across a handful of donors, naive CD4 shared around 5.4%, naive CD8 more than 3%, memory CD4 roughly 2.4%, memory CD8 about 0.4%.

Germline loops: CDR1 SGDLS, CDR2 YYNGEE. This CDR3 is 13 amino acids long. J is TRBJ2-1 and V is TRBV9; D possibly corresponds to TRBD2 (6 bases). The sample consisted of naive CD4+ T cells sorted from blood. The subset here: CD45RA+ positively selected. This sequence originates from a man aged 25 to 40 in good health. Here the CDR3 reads CASSLGTPSELFF. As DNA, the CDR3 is TGTGCCAGCAGCTTAGGGACTCCGTCCGAGCTGTTCTTC.